The sequence of this T cell receptor (beta chain) was determined in a study of T cells in Graves' hyperthyroidism and ophthalmopathy. Study-level background: Peripheral blood was drawn at first diagnosis, prior to all treatment.

Germline V gene lookup returns CDR1 LGHDT and CDR2 YNNKEL (reference sequence). The CDR3 totals 14 residues. V was pared by 2 bases and J by 7 bases, with 15 bases between. Study-level findings and limits: Appearing also in blood were most of the thyroid clonotypes expanded above 0.001.

This clonotype has a handful of counts. Its target is unknown. From RNA transcripts, TCR beta CDR3 regions were amplified. The TCR CDR3 first-round RT-PCR relied on the HTBI primer set. TCRdb reanalysed the multiplex PCR reads using MiXCR and keeps one entry per CDR3 protein. Among some 380,000 distinct CDR3 sequences, 13% were seen once, and the ten largest hold less than 25%. With a duration under 2 months, the hyperthyroidism was newly diagnosed in patients aged 18 to 65. The sequenced material came from blood. The sequence came from a young man with Graves' hyperthyroidism that later progressed to Graves' ophthalmopathy. V is TRBV3-1 and J is TRBJ2-7; perhaps TRBD2 as D (5 bases). The CDR3 protein is CASSQLWGSGEQYF. The CDR3 DNA sequence: TGTGCCAGCAGCCAATTATGGGGTTCGGGGGAGCAGTACTTC.